One sample yielded the 10 T cell receptor beta chains listed below, sequenced in a study of T cell changes during pregnancy in multiple sclerosis. Measured with immunoSEQ multiplex PCR; TCRdb has only the in-frame clones, and not every one. The data hold more than 85,000 clones, with around 93% observed a single time. The material sequenced was peripheral blood, taken in the third trimester of pregnancy. Receptors were obtained from a female donor in good health, enrolled as a control in a pregnancy study.

This chain uses TRBV28 with TRBJ2-7, with 10 bases matching TRBD1. Germline-derived CDR1 and CDR2 are MDHEN and SYDVKM. This CDR3 region has 12 residues. V lost 8 bases to trimming and J lost 5 bases; unmatched junction nucleotides: 3. DNA of the CDR3: TGTGCCAGCCGGGACAGGGGTAACGAGCAGTACTTC. This gives the protein CASRDRGNEQYF.

This chain connects TRBV5-4 to TRBJ2-7; D gene unclear. V was clipped by 5 bases and J by 3 bases, with 21 bases between them. This CDR3 has 16 amino acids. Germline V gene lookup returns CDR1 SGHNT and CDR2 YYREEE (reference sequence). CDR3 nucleotides: TGTGCCAGCAGGCCCGAGGCTAGTAGAATAGACTACGAGCAGTACTTC. Protein sequence: CASRPEASRIDYEQYF.

The chain combines TRBV5-1 with TRBJ2-1; 8 positions agree with TRBD1. Germline CDR1 is SGHRS and CDR2 is YFSETQ. There are 16 residues in the CDR3. Trimming at V came to 4 bases and at J to 4 bases, leaving 10 bases not matched to a gene. The CDR3 reads CASSKDRAAGYNEQFF. The CDR3 bases are TGCGCCAGCAGCAAGGACAGGGCGGCGGGATACAATGAGCAGTTCTTC.

The chain carries TRBV19 and TRBJ2-1; 9 bases agree with TRBD2. V lost 3 bases and J lost 3; bases outside the gene matches: 3. CDR1 and CDR2 from the germline V gene are LNHDA and SQIVND (reference sequence). This CDR3 spans 15 amino acids. The CDR3 sequence: CASSMGLALYNEQFF. The CDR3 DNA sequence: TGTGCCAGTAGTATGGGACTAGCACTCTACAATGAGCAGTTCTTC.

The V and J genes are TRBV5-1 and TRBJ2-2, with 9 bases that match TRBD2. Germline CDR1 SGHRS, CDR2 YFSETQ. Germline trimming cut 2 bases from V and 1 base from J; bases unmatched to any gene: 12. This CDR3 has 19 amino acids. The CDR3 nucleotides are TGCGCCAGCAGCTTAGGATGGAGCGGGAGGTCCAGGAACACCGGGGAGCTGTTTTTT. Protein: CASSLGWSGRSRNTGELFF.

In DNA form, the CDR3 reads TGCAGCGTTGATCTAAGCGGGAGGGGCTACGAGCAGTACTTC. As protein: CSVDLSGRGYEQYF. J is TRBJ2-7 and V is TRBV29-1; 10 bases map to TRBD2. The V gene end was trimmed by 3 bases and the J gene end by 3 bases; junction bases not matched to a gene: 5. The CDR3 is 14 residues long. Germline CDR1 reads SQVTM; CDR2 reads ANQGSEA.

The chain uses TRBV5-4 and TRBJ2-1; 12 bases match TRBD2. Losses at the gene ends were 5 bases for V and 0 bases for J; bases not matched to a gene: 3. Germline V gives CDR1 SGHNT, CDR2 YYREEE (reference sequence). This CDR3 comprises 16 residues. CDR3 sequence reads: CASSATSGSSYNEQFF. DNA for the CDR3: TGTGCCAGCAGTGCGACTAGCGGGAGCTCCTACAATGAGCAGTTCTTC.

The rearrangement uses TRBV7-8 and TRBJ2-2; 7 bases map to TRBD2. Losses at the gene ends were 2 bases for V and 6 bases for J; bases not matched to a gene: 9. The germline V gene has CDR1 SGHVS and CDR2 FQNEAQ. The CDR3 runs to 16 residues. CDR3 protein: CASSLTAGVFAGELFF. The CDR3 DNA is TGTGCCAGCAGCTTAACGGCGGGAGTCTTCGCCGGGGAGCTGTTTTTT. Full variable domain (outside the CDR3, taken from reference TRBV7-8 and TRBJ2-2): GAGVSQSPRYKVAKRGQDVALRCDPISGHVSLFWYQQALGQGPEFLTYFQNEAQLDKSGLPSDRFFAERPEGSVSTLKIQRTQQEDSAVYLCASSLTAGVFAGELFFGEGSRLTVL.

This rearrangement joins TRBV5-4 to TRBJ2-1; the match to TRBD2 covers 14 bases. Trimming removed 3 bases from V and 5 bases from J; junction bases left unmatched: 10. This CDR3 is 18 amino acids long. Per the germline V gene, CDR1 is SGHNT and CDR2 is YYREEE (reference sequence). The CDR3 nucleotides read TGTGCCAGCAGCTGGGGTGGCGGGGGACTAGCGGGAGACAATGAGCAGTTCTTC. Its protein is CASSWGGGGLAGDNEQFF. Looking up the rest from reference TRBV5-4 and TRBJ2-1 gives the full variable domain: ETGVTQSPTHLIKTRGQQVTLRCSSQSGHNTVSWYQQALGQGPQFIFQYYREEENGRGNFPPRFSGLQFPNYSSELNVNALELDDSALYLCASSWGGGGLAGDNEQFFGPGTRLTVL.

The CDR3 sequence: CASSPDRVDEQYF. The CDR3 coding sequence is TGTGCCAGTAGTCCGGACAGGGTTGACGAGCAGTACTTC. This rearrangement joins TRBV19 to TRBJ2-7; 8 nucleotides match TRBD1. In germline, CDR1 is LNHDA, CDR2 SQIVND (reference sequence). The CDR3 loop spans 13 amino acids. Losses at the gene ends were 5 bases for V and 5 bases for J; bases not matched to a gene: 5.